This T cell receptor beta chain was observed in a study of OX40 agonist ivuxolimab in advanced cancers. Study results and caveats: The study observed clonal expansion of CD4+ and CD8+ blood T cells by week 6 at 0.1 to 3.0 mg/kg. Among the lowest levels of clonal expansion were found in partial responders at 0.1-3.0 mg/kg. Researchers did not determine the expanded peripheral T cells' antigen specificity. CD8+ T cells showed, on average, more clonal expansion than CD4+ cells.

J was trimmed by 7 bases and V by 6 bases; bases with no gene match: 6. CDR3 length: 14 amino acids. Looked up from germline, CDR1 is LNHDA and CDR2 is SQIVND (reference sequence). Sequencing was performed with immunoSEQ multiplex PCR; in TCRdb, only in-frame clones are kept and a portion is missing. The sample lists 55,000 to 80,000 clones, about 81% occurring once. As to this clone: Its antigen is currently unknown.

This chain links TRBV19 with TRBJ1-4; 9 bases line up with TRBD1. The source material was CD4+ or CD8+ T cells sorted from blood, sampled in a trial of the OX40 agonist ivuxolimab. This receptor was identified in an adult with an advanced solid tumor such as melanoma, head and neck, liver or kidney cancer. The chain's CDR3 is CASSAGTGREKLFF. The CDR3 bases are TGTGCCAGTAGCGCCGGGACAGGGCGTGAAAAACTGTTTTTT.